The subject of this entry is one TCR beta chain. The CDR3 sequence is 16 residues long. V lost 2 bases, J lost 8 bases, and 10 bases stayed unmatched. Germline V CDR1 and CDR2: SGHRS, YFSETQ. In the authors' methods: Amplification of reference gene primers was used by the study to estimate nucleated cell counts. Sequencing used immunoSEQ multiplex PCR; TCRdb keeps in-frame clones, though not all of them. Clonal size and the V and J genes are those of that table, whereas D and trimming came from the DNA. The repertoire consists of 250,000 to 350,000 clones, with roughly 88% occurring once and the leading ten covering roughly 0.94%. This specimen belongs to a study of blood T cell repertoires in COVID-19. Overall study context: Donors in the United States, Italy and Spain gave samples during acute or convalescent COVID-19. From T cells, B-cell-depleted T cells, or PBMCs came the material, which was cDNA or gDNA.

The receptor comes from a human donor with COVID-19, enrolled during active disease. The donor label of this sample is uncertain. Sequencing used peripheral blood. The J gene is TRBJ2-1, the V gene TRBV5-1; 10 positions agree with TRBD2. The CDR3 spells CASSFSSGSRDYEQFF. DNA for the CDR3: TGCGCCAGCAGCTTCTCTAGCGGGAGTAGGGACTATGAGCAGTTCTTC.